This TCR beta chain stems from a study of human T cells and chemical hapten exposure. Each CDR3 protein is one row after TCRdb ran MiXCR on the RACE reads. The table has 70,000 to 90,000 distinct CDR3 sequences, more than 9% seen once. The sample holds a few counts of this clonotype. Time point reported: patch test 2, 6 weeks after DPC sensitization. Treatment reported: therapeutic diphenylcyclopropenone sensitization with weekly scalp DPC. The CDR3 is 14 residues long. Looked up from germline, CDR1 is ENHRY and CDR2 is SYGVKD. The V and J ends lost 6 bases and 0 bases respectively, with 12 bases between them.

This TCR was sampled from a woman aged 45-60 years with alopecia areata. Some clones in this sample may be carry-over from other donors' samples. The sample consisted of whole blood, taken in connection with sensitization to the hapten diphenylcyclopropenone (DPC). This chain connects TRBV10-3 to TRBJ2-7; D may correspond to TRBD1 or TRBD2 (5 bases each). The CDR3 is CAISPGPNSYEQYF. The DNA of the CDR3 is TGTGCCATCAGCCCGGGACCCAACTCCTACGAGCAGTACTTC.